This entry concerns a single TCR beta chain. Profiling relied on immunoSEQ multiplex PCR, and the TCRdb table lists in-frame clones only, not all of them. This repertoire shows about 81,000 clones, around 88% found once; its top ten account for 1.2%. Participants reported their clinical history, and cohort assignment relied on those reports. These data belong to a study of blood T cell repertoires in COVID-19. Study in general: Researchers got acute and convalescent COVID-19 samples from the United States, Italy and Spain.

V lost 7 bases to trimming and J lost 3 bases, with 18 bases between them. The CDR3 spans 15 residues. Germline V gene sequence: CDR1 SGHRS, CDR2 YFSETQ. The V and J genes are TRBV5-1 and TRBJ2-3; TRBD2 might be the D (5 bases). Sequenced sample: PBMCs or T cells enriched from blood (not recorded which). The receptor was derived from a woman in her 50s with acute COVID-19. This CDR3 reads CASGELGERTDTQYF. For the CDR3, the DNA is TGCGCCAGCGGGGAACTTGGGGAGAGGACAGATACGCAGTATTTT.